The present T cell receptor beta chain was sequenced within a study of cytomegalovirus exposure and HLA in healthy donors (dated 2017 in TCRdb). In terms of the full investigation: According to an earlier analysis of several hundred of the donors, 150 million to 200 million T cells yielded 90 million to 140 million unique TCR beta sequences and about 300 Gb of sequence data. About 320 gigabases of sequencing data and 70 million to 100 million unique TCR sequences were included in an early release covering around 600 HLA-typed donors. The genetic ancestry cluster associated with self-reported Caucasian donors included around 76% of the approximately 400 genotyped donors. The study aimed to test whether cataloging public T cell receptors could reveal signatures of past pathogen exposure. The study used immunosequencing to profile the T cell repertoires of 666 subjects and linked those repertoires to cytomegalovirus serostatus. Along with the roughly 700-subject first cohort, a separate validation cohort of some 130 different subjects was used. To predict cytomegalovirus infection status, the study combined high-throughput TCR immunosequencing, statistical association of individual TCRs with disease status, and machine learning. To study patterns of TCR occurrence, a later analysis re-analyzed previously published TCR beta repertoires from several hundred donors and added high-resolution HLA genotyping. In the later analysis, no new phenotypic data were used to find candidate immune exposures; instead, reliance was placed on TCR beta sequences and their occurrence across donors. In an earlier analysis of 587 of the donors, high-throughput TCR beta sequencing was used to judge whether each TCR beta V gene segment behaved as functional or pseudogenic. Alongside the repertoire data, information on donor age, sex, ethnicity and CMV serostatus was compiled. Genome-wide SNP genotypes for about 65% of the roughly 670 donors were used in a later genetic analysis, which treated that subset as a discovery cohort. Every repertoire in the discovery cohort had been generated on one and the same sequencing platform. Both class I and class II loci were covered by HLA typing, at four-digit resolution. The number of typed donors differed by locus: about 620-630 for A, B, C, DRB1 and DQB1; some 500 for DQA1; 606 for DPA1; and around 450 for DPB1. About 5 DR-DQ haplotypes were handled as single units for association and clustering, since linkage in the cohort was strong. Across under 500 genotyped donors of the cohort, an average of about 240,000 unique TCR beta nucleotide sequences per donor were sequenced, and roughly a sixth of those sequences were non-productive. Results and caveats for the whole study, not just this receptor: Most TCR sequences were seen in very few donors, while some public TCRs were found in many individuals. A total of around 150 TCR beta chains were listed by the study as associated with cytomegalovirus. Only TCR beta chains were sequenced in this cohort, and the absence of alpha or paired-chain data limited detectable features. Most CMV-associated TCR beta chains appeared to be HLA-restricted in a later analysis, and the HLA associations seemed to be driven largely by CMV exposure. When HLA alleles, especially DR and DQ, strongly co-occurred, attributing TCR associations to individual alleles was difficult. A group of highly shared sequence variants was considered likely to be a technical artifact of the sequencing pipeline. In a later analysis, HLA-associated TCR beta chains were found to be more clonally expanded and to have lower generation probabilities than equally common non-associated chains. In both the original and validation cohorts, the classifier was reported to diagnose cytomegalovirus status with high specificity and sensitivity. An earlier analysis of approximately 500 of the donors showed that most TCR beta V segments appeared in productive rearrangements either about 87% or about 30% of the time, which broadly matched IMGT annotations. In a later genetic analysis, fewer N-insertions in productive TCRs were reported among donors in an Asian-associated ancestry cluster than the 666-donor mean. The 87-base-pair reads could not distinguish some IMGT-functional V segments, including TRBV6-2 and TRBV6-3, so those segments were excluded. Linkage disequilibrium might explain the correlated functional status among segregating V segments, but an unknown experimental factor could not be ruled out. Several of the top co-occurrence clusters appeared to be linked to parvovirus B19, influenza, CMV and Epstein-Barr virus, according to a later analysis. The authors suggested that the approach could potentially be generalized to other disease states and immunological phenotypes. In vitro tests confirmed that a few of the cytomegalovirus-associated TCR beta chains recognize cytomegalovirus antigens. Because HLA typing was unavailable for some donors at each locus, only the typed subset was used in association tests. A further reported finding was that TCR beta sequences accurately predicted the HLA-A and HLA-B alleles for most subjects in the first cohort. A later genetic analysis associated a missense DCLRE1C variant with V-gene and J-gene trimming of TCR beta chains, and an independent cohort replicated the association. Sequencing depth was assumed to be roughly uniform across donors in the presence/absence analyses, though that assumption may not hold. Because counts were too low, 15 or so rarely observed V segments, including chromosome 9 orphons, were excluded from the earlier analysis of fewer than 650 of the donors. In a later analysis, TCR association rates were found to vary across HLA loci, with the most associated TCRs seen for DRB1 alleles and the fewest for HLA-C alleles. A later analysis associated about 17,000 TCR beta sequences with specific HLA alleles at a false discovery rate of 0.05. CMV serostatus was the only immune exposure information available for the cohort.

Library creation used the immunoSEQ multiplex PCR assay. For the multiplex PCR, a mixture combining 60 forward primers for TCR Vbeta segments and 13 reverse primers for TCR Jbeta segments was used. The CDR3 region of rearranged TCR beta genes was amplified from genomic DNA with a multiplex PCR assay. The Illumina HiSeq System was used to sequence the amplified TCR beta libraries as 87-base-pair reads. In the authors' own workflow: A later analysis counted about 80 million unique TCR beta chains across the 700 or so repertoires, and some 12 million of these chains were shared by at least two donors. A nearest-neighbor algorithm error-corrected the raw reads and collapsed the reads into unique sequences, merging closely related sequences to remove PCR and sequencing errors. To assign V, D and J gene segments, CDR3 sequences were aligned to IMGT reference sequences. For a sequence to be retained, at least a six-nucleotide match to both a V gene segment and a J gene segment was required. A rearrangement was called productive if the CDR3 had no stop codons and remained in frame with V and J, and every other rearrangement was called non-productive. CDR3 was defined according to IMGT convention as the region running from the second conserved V-encoded cysteine to the conserved J-encoded phenylalanine. The earlier analysis of roughly 590 of the donors excluded sequences that lacked an unambiguous match to a single V gene segment. In an earlier analysis of 587 of the donors, a V segment was called functional when productive rearrangements were above 56.7%, and segregating when the standard deviation between donors exceeded 5%. A statistical classification framework was built for diagnosing cytomegalovirus status from the catalog of TCR beta chain sequences. In a later analysis, V and J genes were assigned by comparing TCR nucleotide sequences against IMGT/GENE-DB human TR gene sequences. The TCRdist pipeline was used in a later analysis to assign CDR3 sequences and most-parsimonious VDJ recombination scenarios. In a later analysis, each TCR beta chain was defined by its CDR3 amino acid sequence together with its V-gene family, and reads without a unique V-gene family were excluded. In a later analysis, some 600 highly shared, low-generation-probability nucleotide sequences were removed to address suspected cross-contamination and a sequencing artifact. In a later analysis, a clonal expansion index was calculated for each public chain from normalized within-repertoire ranks of inferred template counts. In a later analysis, generation probabilities were computed using a VDJ recombination model fitted to out-of-frame rearrangements, and the results were checked against IGoR. Hypergeometric tests were used in a later analysis to score TCR-TCR, TCR-HLA and TCR-CMV co-occurrence, with a repertoire-size bias correction applied to the TCR pairs. To estimate false discovery rates, a later analysis permuted the HLA or CMV assignments 20 times. A later analysis grouped co-occurring TCRs with DBSCAN, adding TCRdist sequence similarity when clustering within HLA-allele-positive subsets. Repertoires with fewer than 30,000 or more than 120,000 public chains, plus five repertoires with anomalous nucleotide sharing, were excluded from co-occurrence clustering. This immuneACCESS table, as held by TCRdb, lists in-frame sequences with V and J called but not all clones. Of the missing ones, under half trace to an unresolved V gene in checked studies; the others have no known cause. V, J and clone size are those of that table, while D and trimming were read from the DNA. The sample table lists under 110,000 clones, roughly two thirds of them with a count of one. The leading ten clones occupy 2.5% to 3.5% of the sample.

In total, over 600 healthy bone marrow donors made up the cohort. Cohort members were all nominally healthy when sampled, although unrecorded immune exposures were likely present. The donor was CMV seronegative and belonged to the group of 352 seronegative cohort members. A peripheral blood sample was collected from each donor, and TCR beta sequencing was performed on peripheral blood mononuclear cells. The Qiagen DNeasy Blood Extraction Kit was used to extract genomic DNA from the blood cell samples. This clone was counted a few times. This receptor's antigen is unknown. Base qualities are not provided; no much larger clone lies one nucleotide away. The cysteine opens and the phenylalanine closes a CDR3 of 14 amino acids. Only the CDR3 DNA stays, 42 bases, in frame from base 1. V is pruned by 4 bases and J by 1 base, leaving 2 bases of the junction without a gene match. CDR1 and CDR2, per the germline V gene (reference sequence), are LNHDA and SQIVND.

This chain joins TRBV19 to TRBJ2-5, and TRBD1 matches 8 of the central bases. The specimen was PBMCs. This clonotype originated in a female donor in good health and CMV-seronegative. The CDR3 has the sequence CASSTTGGQETQYF. In nucleotide form, the sequence is TGTGCCAGTAGTACCACAGGGGGCCAAGAGACCCAGTACTTC.